This TCR beta chain was documented in a study of T cells after yellow fever vaccination. The overall study: SMART-Seq v4 Ultra Low Input prepared libraries from low-cell fractions.

5'RACE template switching produced TCR cDNA carrying a universal primer site and UMIs. MiXCR, run by TCRdb on the 5' RACE reads, gives a single entry per CDR3 protein. The table shows about 340,000 distinct CDR3 sequences, with around 12% occurring only once. In this sample, this clonotype turned up a few times. Its target is unknown. Study-wide results and caveats: Most clones from primary vaccination were detected again post-booster (almost 98% CD4, 70% to 90% CD8).

Material: CD4+ T cells sorted from PBMCs, obtained 15 days after the yellow fever booster vaccination. The clonotype comes from a man aged 18 to 30 who received the YFV17D yellow fever vaccine.

The CDR3 protein is CASSLSQLNYGYTF. The CDR3 bases are TGTGCCAGCAGTTTATCACAGCTAAACTATGGCTACACCTTC. The V and J genes are TRBV28 and TRBJ1-2, with D unclear. V was pared by 1 base and J by 2 bases, with 8 bases between. CDR1 MDHEN and CDR2 SYDVKM come from the germline V gene. The CDR3 is made up of 14 amino acids.